What follows are 17 T cell receptor beta chains derived from one specimen sequenced in a study of T cells in localized non-small cell lung cancer. Here immunoSEQ multiplex PCR was the method, and the copy in TCRdb shows in-frame clones only, minus some. The repertoire holds about 1,500 clones, less than 30% seen once, with around an eighth in the top ten. The starting material was lung tumor tissue, obtained before any cancer treatment. These receptors were taken from a woman aged 40-69 years with stage I lung adenocarcinoma.

V is TRBV5-1 and J is TRBJ2-1; D may match TRBD1 or TRBD2 (6 bases each). V lost 8 bases and J 3 bases, leaving 18 bases between the germline ends. CDR3 length: 15 residues. Germline lookup yields CDR1 SGHRS and CDR2 YFSETQ. The CDR3 nucleotides read TGCGCCAGTTCCAGAAGGGGGGAACTCTACAATGAGCAGTTCTTC. Its translation: CASSRRGELYNEQFF.

The chain links TRBV6-8 to TRBJ2-1; D is ambiguous. Germline-derived CDR1 and CDR2 are MNHGY and SAAAGT. The ends were cut back, 4 bases at V and 2 bases at J, with 12 bases in the middle. The CDR3 loop spans 15 amino acids. CDR3 nucleotide sequence: TGTGCCAGCAGTTTAAGATCCTCTCCCTACAATGAGCAGTTCTTC. It yields the protein CASSLRSSPYNEQFF.

V is TRBV19 and J is TRBJ1-2; no reliable D call. This CDR3 comprises 14 residues. V lost 10 bases to trimming and J lost 7 bases, with 22 bases between them. From germline, CDR1 is LNHDA and CDR2 SQIVND (reference sequence). For the CDR3, the DNA is TGTGCCACCCACCCGGGGTATCGTGTAGGTGGCTACACCTTC. It codes for CATHPGYRVGGYTF.

The chain recombines TRBV12-2 with TRBJ2-7. TRBV12-2 is a recognized pseudogene. This CDR3 is 14 amino acids long. CDR3 loop: CASLPYRPPYEQYF. CDR3 in DNA: TGTGCAAGTCTCCCATATCGGCCTCCCTACGAGCAGTACTTC.

The CDR3 loop is CASSISSGDTDTQYF. CDR3 sequence (DNA): TGTGCCAGTAGTATCTCTAGCGGGGACACAGATACGCAGTATTTT. V and J are TRBV19 and TRBJ2-3; 9 bases are a match to TRBD2. The CDR3 runs to 15 residues. Germline values: CDR1 LNHDA, CDR2 SQIVND (reference sequence). V shed 3 bases and J 2 bases; nucleotides not matched to a gene: 3.

V gene TRBV9 combines with J gene TRBJ2-2; D possibly corresponds to TRBD1 (6 bases). The CDR3 spans 14 residues. Trimming stripped 5 bases from V and 2 bases from J, with 10 bases between. The germline V gene encodes CDR1 SGDLS and CDR2 YYNGEE. CDR3 DNA sequence: TGTGCCAGCAGGGGGACAAGTAACACCGGGGAGCTGTTTTTT. Residues: CASRGTSNTGELFF.

The V call is TRBV7-8, the J call TRBJ1-3; D is undetermined. CDR3 length equals 13 residues. CDR1 and CDR2 from the germline V gene are SGHVS and FQNEAQ. V dropped 6 bases and J dropped 4 bases, with 10 bases sitting between them. CDR3 DNA: TGTGCCAGCAGGCGTCACGGAGGAAACACCATATATTTT. Its protein product is CASRRHGGNTIYF.

By frequency in the sample, this clone is large (0.1 to 1%). Here the CDR3 DNA reads TGTGCCAGCAGGAGCCAGGGACAGGCGGCGAACAGGGAGACCCAGTACTTC. Amino acids: CASRSQGQAANRETQYF. The chain joins TRBV6-8 to TRBJ2-5; TRBD1 agrees at 8 bases. With 6 bases clipped from V and 5 bases from J, the junction kept 17 bases outside the gene matches. CDR3 length equals 17 residues. Per the germline V gene, CDR1 is MNHGY and CDR2 is SAAAGT.

This clone was seen only a few times. V gene TRBV13 combines with J gene TRBJ2-7, with D possibly matching TRBD1 (6 bases). There are 13 residues in the CDR3. In germline, CDR1 is PRHDT, CDR2 FYEKMQ (reference sequence). Trimming removed 6 bases at V and 3 bases at J, with 12 bases between. CDR3 nucleotides: TGTGCCAGCAGAAGACAGGCCCTCTACGAGCAGTACTTC. Translation: CASRRQALYEQYF.

CDR3 in DNA: TGTGCCACCAGCAGAGATTCGGGAGTAGGACAGGGAAATTCACCCCTCCACTTT. Translating gives CATSRDSGVGQGNSPLHF. The J gene is TRBJ1-6, the V gene TRBV15; 8 nucleotides line up with TRBD1. This CDR3 is built from 18 residues. Germline V lookup: CDR1 LNHNV, CDR2 YYDKDF (reference sequence). Unmatched junction bases numbered 11, after V lost 0 bases and J lost 7 bases. Full variable domain (rest looked up from reference TRBV15 and TRBJ1-6): DAMVIQNPRYQVTQFGKPVTLSCSQTLNHNVMYWYQQKSSQAPKLLFHYYDKDFNNEADTPDNFQSRRPNTSFCFLDIRSPGLGDTAMYLCATSRDSGVGQGNSPLHFGNGTRLTVT.

This clone came up a few times. This chain connects TRBV28 to TRBJ2-7; 14 bases fit TRBD2. This CDR3 comprises 16 residues. Germline V gene sequence: CDR1 MDHEN, CDR2 SYDVKM. J gave up 3 bases and V 2 bases, and 3 bases lay outside the gene matches. CDR3 loop: CASSLKTSGGVYEQYF. In nucleotides, the CDR3 is TGTGCCAGCAGTTTAAAGACTAGCGGGGGGGTCTACGAGCAGTACTTC.

This chain connects TRBV9 to TRBJ2-7, with 7 positions matching TRBD1. Germline V CDR1 and CDR2: SGDLS, YYNGEE. The CDR3 spans 12 residues. J lost 6 bases, V lost 4 bases, and 4 bases had no gene match. DNA of the CDR3: TGTGCCAGCAGCTCGACAGGGTTCGAGCAGTACTTC. Protein product: CASSSTGFEQYF. The full variable domain, in which reference TRBV9 and TRBJ2-7 provide the parts outside the CDR3, is DSGVTQTPKHLITATGQRVTLRCSPRSGDLSVYWYQQSLDQGLQFLIQYYNGEERAKGNILERFSAQQFPDLHSELNLSSLELGDSALYFCASSSTGFEQYFGPGTRLTVT.

V gene TRBV19 combines with J gene TRBJ1-1; a possible D gene is TRBD1 (5 bases). V gave up 3 bases and J gave up 2 bases, with 13 bases separating them. The CDR3 is made up of 15 amino acids. Per the germline V gene, CDR1 is LNHDA and CDR2 is SQIVND (reference sequence). The chain's CDR3 is CASSIPAGVNTEAFF. The CDR3 DNA reads as TGTGCCAGTAGTATTCCGGCGGGGGTTAACACTGAAGCTTTCTTT. Drawing the rest from reference TRBV19 and TRBJ1-1, the complete variable domain is DGGITQSPKYLFRKEGQNVTLSCEQNLNHDAMYWYRQDPGQGLRLIYYSQIVNDFQKGDIAEGYSVSREKKESFPLTVTSAQKNPTAFYLCASSIPAGVNTEAFFGQGTRLTVV.

A few counts support this clone. V and J are TRBV29-1 and TRBJ1-4; no reliable D call. Germline lookup yields CDR1 SQVTM and CDR2 ANQGSEA. The CDR3 totals 12 residues. Trimming cost V 5 bases and J 6 bases, with 10 bases left between them. CDR3 bases: TGCAGCGTTATCTGGGCGGATGAAAAACTGTTTTTT. This encodes CSVIWADEKLFF.

This clone was detected only a few times. The rearrangement links TRBV6-8 to TRBJ1-1, with 10 bases fitting TRBD1. In germline, CDR1 is MNHGY, CDR2 SAAAGT. CDR3 length equals 16 residues. Trimming took 2 bases from V and 5 from J; bases not matched to a gene: 8. CDR3 in DNA: TGTGCCAGCAGTTACCGAGTAGGGACAGGGGCTACTGAAGCTTTCTTT. Residues: CASSYRVGTGATEAFF.

The gene calls are TRBV11-3 and TRBJ1-2; weak D call: TRBD1 (6 bases). Trimming stripped 5 bases from V and 8 bases from J, with 24 bases between. CDR1 SGHNT and CDR2 YENEEA come from the germline V gene. The CDR3 has 16 residues. CDR3 protein: CASSQHREGQGGGYTF. For the CDR3, the DNA is TGTGCCAGCAGCCAACACAGGGAAGGCCAGGGTGGCGGCTACACCTTC. The variable domain in full, completed from reference TRBV11-3 and TRBJ1-2, reads EAGVVQSPRYKIIEKKQPVAFWCNPISGHNTLYWYLQNLGQGPELLIRYENEEAVDDSQLPKDRFSAERLKGVDSTLKIQPAELGDSAVYLCASSQHREGQGGGYTFGSGTRLTVV.

The chain employs TRBV9 and TRBJ1-1; D not certain. V dropped 3 bases and J dropped 3 bases, with 15 bases sitting between them. Per germline, CDR1 SGDLS and CDR2 YYNGEE. The CDR3 sequence is 15 residues long. The DNA of the CDR3 is TGTGCCAGCAGCGGCCCTCGGACGGTACACACTGAAGCTTTCTTT. Residues: CASSGPRTVHTEAFF.